This entry describes one T cell receptor beta chain. Its antigen is unknown. One end of the junction is discordant with germline, which a read error may explain. This specimen comes from a study of shared clonotypes between healthy human individuals. As for the study in general: Per donor, CD8 memory used one plate, CD8 naive used two, CD4 memory used three and CD4 naive used three.

Data came from immunoSEQ multiplex PCR; TCRdb stores just in-frame clones and leaves some out. In the table there are about 2.1 million clones, about 93% of which are singletons. CDR3 length equals 11 residues. Germline-derived CDR1 and CDR2 are SQVTM and ANQGSEA. Naive-designated CD8 cells lacked CD45RO, were positively enriched for CCR7, and omitted terminally differentiated effector memory CD45RA+ cells. General study findings and limits: A reduction in generation probabilities was seen for non-shared clonotypes relative to those shared by all four donors.

Material: naive CD8+ T cells from PBMCs. The source is a man younger than 35 in good health. Some clones in this sample may be carry-over from other donors' samples. The J gene is TRBJ2-1, the V gene TRBV29-1, with D maybe TRBD2 (6 bases). In DNA form, the CDR3 reads TGCAGCGTCGAAGTTCTAGCGGAGCAGTTCTTC. Protein: CSVEVLAEQFF.